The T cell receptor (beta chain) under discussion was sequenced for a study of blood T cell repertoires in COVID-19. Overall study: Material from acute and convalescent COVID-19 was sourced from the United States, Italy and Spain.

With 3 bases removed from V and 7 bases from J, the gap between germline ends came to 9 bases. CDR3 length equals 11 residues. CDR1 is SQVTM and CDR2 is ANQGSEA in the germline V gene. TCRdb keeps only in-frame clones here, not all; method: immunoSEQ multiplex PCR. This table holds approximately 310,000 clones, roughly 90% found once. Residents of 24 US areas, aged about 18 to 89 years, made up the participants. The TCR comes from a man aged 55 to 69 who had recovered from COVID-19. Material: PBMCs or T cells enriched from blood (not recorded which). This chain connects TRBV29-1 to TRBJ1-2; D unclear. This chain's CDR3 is CSVDHSGGYTF. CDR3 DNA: TGCAGCGTTGACCATTCCGGTGGCTACACCTTC. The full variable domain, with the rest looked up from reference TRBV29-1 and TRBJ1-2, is SAVISQKPSRDICQRGTSLTIQCQVDSQVTMMFWYRQQPGQSLTLIATANQGSEATYESGFVIDKFPISRPNLTFSTLTVSNMSPEDSSIYLCSVDHSGGYTFGSGTRLTVV.